Shown below are 4 T cell receptor beta chains from a single sample sequenced in a study of shared clonotypes between healthy human individuals. Produced via immunoSEQ multiplex PCR; TCRdb's table is partial and in-frame only. This sample has 85,000 to 100,000 clones, with roughly three quarters found just once. The specimen was memory CD8+ T cells sorted from blood. Subset indicated: CD45RO+ cells pooled with CCR7-negative TemRA cells. The receptors derive from a young man in good health.

V usage is TRBV4-3 and J usage is TRBJ1-3, with D possibly TRBD1 on 5 matching bases. V lost 4 bases, J lost 4 bases, and 17 bases lay in between. There are 16 residues in the CDR3. Germline V gene sequence: CDR1 LGHNA, CDR2 YSLEER. Written as DNA, the CDR3 is TGCGCCAGCAGCCGACTAACCGGGACGGCCGGAAACACCATATATTTT. Translated, it gives CASSRLTGTAGNTIYF.

This clone was seen only a few times. J is TRBJ1-1 and V is TRBV7-3, with D possibly TRBD1 on 5 matching bases. Germline-derived CDR1 and CDR2 are SGHTA and FQGTGA. The CDR3 covers 15 residues. The V and J ends lost 1 base and 7 bases respectively, with 16 bases between them. The CDR3 bases are TGTGCCAGCAGCTTAAGTACGGGGCTGAGGGATGAAGCTTTCTTT. Protein sequence: CASSLSTGLRDEAFF.

This clone appeared many times. This chain links TRBV13 with TRBJ2-2, with TRBD2 matching 12 bases. Looked up from germline, CDR1 is PRHDT and CDR2 is FYEKMQ (reference sequence). V shed 2 bases and J 6 bases; nucleotides not matched to a gene: 10. The CDR3 totals 18 residues. The CDR3 DNA reads TGTGCCAGCAGCTTAACGCTGGCCGGGACTAGCGGGCCCGGGGAGCTGTTTTTT. This gives the protein CASSLTLAGTSGPGELFF.

There are many counts of this clone. The V call is TRBV4-2, the J call TRBJ2-1; D is possibly TRBD1 (6 bases). CDR1 LGHNA and CDR2 YNFKEQ come from the germline V gene. Trimming took off 0 bases at V and 9 bases at J, with 6 bases between the two ends. There are 12 residues in the CDR3. The CDR3 is CASSQEGAEQFF. DNA of the CDR3: TGTGCCAGCAGCCAAGAGGGGGCTGAGCAGTTCTTC.